This T cell receptor (beta chain) was observed in a study of T cell responses to AZD1222 COVID-19 vaccine. The CDR3 length is 12 residues. Germline V CDR1 and CDR2: LGHNA, YNFKEQ. V lost 0 bases, J lost 8 bases, and 4 bases lay in between. Using immunoSEQ multiplex PCR, the repertoire was profiled, and TCRdb retains in-frame clones only, with some absent. The sample contains 100,000 to 150,000 clones, around 90% of which appear only once. This clone was counted a single time. The clonotype was recovered from an adult in good health. Specimen: peripheral blood, collected on day 0 of AZD1222 vaccination. This chain uses TRBV4-2 with TRBJ1-4, with D unresolved. The DNA of the CDR3 is TGTGCCAGCAGCCAAGACCACGAAAAACTGTTTTTT. Protein: CASSQDHEKLFF.